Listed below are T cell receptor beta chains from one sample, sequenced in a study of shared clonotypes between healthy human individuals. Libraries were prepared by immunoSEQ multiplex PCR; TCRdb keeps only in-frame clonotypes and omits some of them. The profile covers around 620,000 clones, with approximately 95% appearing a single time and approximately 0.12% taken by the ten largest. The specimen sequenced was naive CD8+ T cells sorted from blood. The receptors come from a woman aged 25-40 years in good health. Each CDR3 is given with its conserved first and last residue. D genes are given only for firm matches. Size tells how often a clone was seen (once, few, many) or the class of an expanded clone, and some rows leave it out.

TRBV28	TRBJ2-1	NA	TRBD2	CASSFLGTSGNSYNEQFF	TGTGCCAGCAGCTTTCTTGGGACTAGCGGGAACTCCTACAATGAGCAGTTCTTC
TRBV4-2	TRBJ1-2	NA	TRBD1	CASSPRPGQGAEGYTF	TGTGCCAGCAGCCCACGCCCAGGGCAGGGGGCTGAAGGCTACACCTTC
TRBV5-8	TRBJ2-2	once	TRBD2	CADRTSGPNGELFF	TGTGCCGACAGGACTAGCGGGCCGAACGGGGAGCTGTTTTTT
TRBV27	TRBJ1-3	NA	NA	CASSLSAGEYSGNTIYF	TGTGCCAGCAGTTTATCGGCAGGGGAATACTCTGGAAACACCATATATTTT
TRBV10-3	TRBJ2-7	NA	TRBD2	CAISESYLGDSGTPYEQYF	TGTGCCATCAGTGAGTCTTATCTAGGAGATAGCGGGACTCCCTACGAGCAGTACTTC
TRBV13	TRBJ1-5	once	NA	CASSLGQGNRPQHF	TGTGCCAGCAGCTTAGGCCAGGGGAATCGGCCCCAGCATTTT
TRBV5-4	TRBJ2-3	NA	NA	CASEQGDTQYF	TGTGCCAGCGAACAAGGGGATACGCAGTATTTT
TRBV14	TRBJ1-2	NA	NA	CASSQDAGNYGYTF	TGTGCCAGCAGCCAAGATGCCGGGAACTATGGCTACACCTTC
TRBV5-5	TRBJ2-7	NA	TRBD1	CASSSDFGQAYEQYF	TGTGCCAGCAGCTCGGACTTCGGACAGGCCTACGAGCAGTACTTC
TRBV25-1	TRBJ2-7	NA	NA	CASSGSGEQYF	TGTGCCAGCAGTGGGTCTGGCGAGCAGTACTTC
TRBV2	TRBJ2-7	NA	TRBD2	CASRASGRRYEQYF	TGTGCCAGCAGAGCTAGCGGGAGGCGCTACGAGCAGTACTTC
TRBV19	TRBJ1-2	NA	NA	CASSLGSGYTF	TGTGCCAGTAGTCTTGGGTCTGGCTACACCTTC
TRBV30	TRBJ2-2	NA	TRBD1	CAWTGTDYTGELFF	TGTGCCTGGACCGGGACAGACTACACCGGGGAGCTGTTTTTT
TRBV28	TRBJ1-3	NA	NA	CASSLIIGGNTIYF	TGTGCCAGCAGTCTTATTATAGGAGGAAACACCATATATTTT
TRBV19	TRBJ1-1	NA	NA	CASSAGVNTEAFF	TGTGCCAGTAGTGCGGGGGTGAACACTGAAGCTTTCTTT
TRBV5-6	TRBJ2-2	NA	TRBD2	CASSLTSGSTGELFF	TGTGCCAGCAGCTTGACTAGCGGGAGCACCGGGGAGCTGTTTTTT
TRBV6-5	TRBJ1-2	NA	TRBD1	CASSPLTGGYGYTF	TGTGCCAGCAGTCCTTTAACAGGGGGCTATGGCTACACCTTC
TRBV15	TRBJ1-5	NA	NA	CATSRSQNLGSNQPQHF	TGTGCCACCAGCAGATCCCAAAACCTCGGTAGCAATCAGCCCCAGCATTTT
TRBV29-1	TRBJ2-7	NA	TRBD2	CSVDGGSGSYEQYF	TGCAGCGTTGACGGGGGGTCGGGCTCCTACGAGCAGTACTTC
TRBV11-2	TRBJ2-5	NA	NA	CASSLVGVAQGYGVTQYF	TGTGCCAGCAGCTTAGTTGGGGTGGCACAGGGATACGGCGTGACCCAGTACTTC
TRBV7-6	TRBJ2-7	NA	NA	CASSYDPSSYEQYF	TGTGCCAGCAGTTATGACCCTAGCTCCTACGAGCAGTACTTC
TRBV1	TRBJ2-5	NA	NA	CTSSQYPGLVGETQYF	TGCACCAGCAGCCAATATCCGGGACTAGTGGGGGAGACCCAGTACTTC
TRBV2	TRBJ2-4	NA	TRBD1	CASSYGQGAKNIQYF	TGTGCCAGCAGTTATGGACAGGGGGCCAAAAACATTCAGTACTTC
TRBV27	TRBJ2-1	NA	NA	CASSLGNEQFF	TGTGCCAGCAGCCTAGGTAATGAGCAGTTCTTC
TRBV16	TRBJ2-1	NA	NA	CASSQSWDRQFF	TGTGCCAGCAGCCAATCTTGGGACCGGCAGTTCTTC
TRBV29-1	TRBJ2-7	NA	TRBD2	CSVGVTSGRANEQYF	TGCAGCGTTGGGGTGACTAGCGGGAGGGCCAACGAGCAGTACTTC
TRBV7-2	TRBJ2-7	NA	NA	CASSYLGARYEQYF	TGTGCCAGCAGCTACCTAGGGGCGAGGTACGAGCAGTACTTC
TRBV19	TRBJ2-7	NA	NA	CASSIGYEQYF	TGTGCCAGTAGTATAGGCTACGAGCAGTACTTC
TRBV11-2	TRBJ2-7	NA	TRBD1	CASSLDQGAEQYF	TGTGCCAGCAGCTTAGATCAGGGGGCCGAGCAGTACTTC
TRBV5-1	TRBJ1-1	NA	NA	CASSLGDTEAFF	TGCGCCAGCAGCTTAGGGGACACTGAAGCTTTCTTT
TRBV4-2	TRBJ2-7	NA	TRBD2	CASSSTSGSLYEQYF	TGTGCCAGCAGCTCCACTAGCGGGAGTTTGTACGAGCAGTACTTC
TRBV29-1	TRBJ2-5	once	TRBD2	CSVEAGTSGHQETQYF	TGCAGCGTTGAAGCCGGGACTAGCGGACATCAAGAGACCCAGTACTTC
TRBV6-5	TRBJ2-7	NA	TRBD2	CASSYSIAGGSYEQYF	TGTGCCAGCAGTTACTCGATAGCGGGAGGTTCCTACGAGCAGTACTTC
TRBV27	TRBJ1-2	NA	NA	CASSSYGGGYTF	TGTGCCAGCAGTTCCTACGGGGGAGGCTACACCTTC
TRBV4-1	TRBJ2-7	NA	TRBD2	CASSLGLAGSYEQYF	TGCGCCAGCAGCCTCGGACTAGCGGGATCCTACGAGCAGTACTTC
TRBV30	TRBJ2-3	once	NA	CAWSVGPDTQYF	TGTGCCTGGAGTGTCGGCCCGGATACGCAGTATTTT
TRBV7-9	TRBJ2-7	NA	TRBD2	CASSYPGGPYEQYF	TGTGCCAGCAGCTATCCGGGGGGGCCCTACGAGCAGTACTTC
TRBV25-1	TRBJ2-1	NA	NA	CASSDLRGAPDEQFF	TGTGCCAGCAGTGATCTCCGTGGGGCTCCAGATGAGCAGTTCTTC
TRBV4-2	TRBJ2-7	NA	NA	CASSQGGGDSEYEQYF	TGTGCCAGCAGCCAAGGAGGGGGTGACAGTGAGTACGAGCAGTACTTC
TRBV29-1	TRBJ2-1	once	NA	CSAEGGQLTYNEQFF	TGCAGCGCCGAAGGGGGGCAGTTGACCTACAATGAGCAGTTCTTC
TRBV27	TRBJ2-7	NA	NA	CASSLDWDGTYEQYF	TGTGCCAGCAGTTTAGATTGGGATGGGACCTACGAGCAGTACTTC
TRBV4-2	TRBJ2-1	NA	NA	CASSQVPSDAGGYNEQFF	TGTGCCAGCAGCCAAGTCCCCAGCGACGCGGGTGGGTACAATGAGCAGTTCTTC
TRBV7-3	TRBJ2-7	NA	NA	CASSLTGGSGEQYF	TGTGCCAGCAGCCTTACTGGGGGATCGGGAGAGCAGTACTTC
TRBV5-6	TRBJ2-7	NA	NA	CASSLADTYEQYF	TGTGCCAGCAGCTTGGCGGATACCTACGAGCAGTACTTC
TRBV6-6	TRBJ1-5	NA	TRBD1	CASSYGQVSDQPQHF	TGTGCCAGCAGTTACGGACAGGTCTCTGATCAGCCCCAGCATTTT
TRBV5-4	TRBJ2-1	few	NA	CASSNTHEQFF	TGTGCCAGCAGCAACACTCACGAGCAGTTCTTC
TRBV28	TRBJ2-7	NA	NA	CASSFSYSGLSYEQYF	TGTGCCAGCAGTTTTTCCTATTCAGGACTATCCTACGAGCAGTACTTC
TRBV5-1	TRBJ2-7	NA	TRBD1	CASSLAGGVHEQYF	TGCGCCAGCAGCTTGGCAGGGGGTGTCCACGAGCAGTACTTC
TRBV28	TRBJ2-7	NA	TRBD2	CASSPGTSGTYEQYF	TGTGCCAGCAGTCCGGGGACTAGCGGAACCTACGAGCAGTACTTC
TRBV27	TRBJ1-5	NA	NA	CASSSGAQPQHF	TGTGCCAGCAGTTCAGGGGCTCAGCCCCAGCATTTT
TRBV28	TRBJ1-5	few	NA	CATGGGGNQPQHF	TGTGCCACGGGGGGGGGAGGCAATCAGCCCCAGCATTTT
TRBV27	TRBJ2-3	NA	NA	CASISRDGSTDTQYF	TGTGCCAGCATTTCCCGGGACGGAAGCACAGATACGCAGTATTTT
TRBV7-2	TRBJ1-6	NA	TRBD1	CASSARGLVFYNSPLHF	TGTGCCAGCAGCGCCAGGGGGCTGGTATTCTATAATTCACCCCTCCACTTT
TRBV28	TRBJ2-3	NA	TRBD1	CASSLPSDRESTDTQYF	TGTGCCAGCAGTTTACCCTCAGACAGGGAGTCCACAGATACGCAGTATTTT
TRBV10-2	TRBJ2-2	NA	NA	CASSETSTGELFF	TGCGCCAGCAGTGAGACAAGCACCGGGGAGCTGTTTTTT
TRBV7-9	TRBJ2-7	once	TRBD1	CASSLRGDRPYEQYF	TGTGCCAGCAGCTTAAGAGGGGACAGGCCTTACGAGCAGTACTTC
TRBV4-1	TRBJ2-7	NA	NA	CASSLQGQDEQYF	TGCGCCAGCAGCCTACAGGGTCAGGACGAGCAGTACTTC